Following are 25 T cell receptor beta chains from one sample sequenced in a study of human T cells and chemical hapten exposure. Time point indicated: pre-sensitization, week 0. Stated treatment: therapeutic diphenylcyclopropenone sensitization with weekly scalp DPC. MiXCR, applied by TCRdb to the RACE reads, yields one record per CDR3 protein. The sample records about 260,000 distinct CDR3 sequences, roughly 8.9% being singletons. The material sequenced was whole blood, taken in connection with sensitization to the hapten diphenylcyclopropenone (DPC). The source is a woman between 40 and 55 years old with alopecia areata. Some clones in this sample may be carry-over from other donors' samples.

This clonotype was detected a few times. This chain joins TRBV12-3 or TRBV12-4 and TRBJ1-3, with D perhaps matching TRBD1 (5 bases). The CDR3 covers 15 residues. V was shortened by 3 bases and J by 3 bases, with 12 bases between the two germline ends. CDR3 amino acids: CASSFGTRIGNTIYF. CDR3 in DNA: TGTGCCAGCAGTTTTGGGACGCGTATTGGAAACACCATATATTTT.

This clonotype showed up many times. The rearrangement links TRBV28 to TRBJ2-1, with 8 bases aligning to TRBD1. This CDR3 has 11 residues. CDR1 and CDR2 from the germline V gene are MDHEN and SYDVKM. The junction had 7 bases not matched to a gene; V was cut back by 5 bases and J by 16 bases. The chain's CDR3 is CASSSTGGNFF. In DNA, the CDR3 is TGTGCCAGCAGTAGTACAGGGGGTAATTTCTTC.

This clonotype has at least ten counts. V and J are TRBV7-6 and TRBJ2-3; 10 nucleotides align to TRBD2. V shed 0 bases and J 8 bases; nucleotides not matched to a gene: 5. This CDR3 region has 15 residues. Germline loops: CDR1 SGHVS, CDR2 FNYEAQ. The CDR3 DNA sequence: TGTGCCAGCAGCTTAGCGGAGAGCGGGAGGGGTACGCAGTATTTT. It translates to CASSLAESGRGTQYF.

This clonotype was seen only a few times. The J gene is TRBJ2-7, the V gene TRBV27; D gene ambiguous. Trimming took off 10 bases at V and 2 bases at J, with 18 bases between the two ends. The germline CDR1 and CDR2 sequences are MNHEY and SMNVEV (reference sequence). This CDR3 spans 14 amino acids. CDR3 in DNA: TGTGCCACCAATGACTCCGACGGTCCCTACGAGCAGTACTTC. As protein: CATNDSDGPYEQYF.

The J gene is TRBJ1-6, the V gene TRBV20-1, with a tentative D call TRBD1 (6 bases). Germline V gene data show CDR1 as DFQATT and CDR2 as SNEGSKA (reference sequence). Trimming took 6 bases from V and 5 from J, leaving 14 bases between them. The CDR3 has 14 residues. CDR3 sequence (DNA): TGCAGTGCACCAACGGACAGAGATAATTCACCCCTCCACTTT. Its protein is CSAPTDRDNSPLHF.

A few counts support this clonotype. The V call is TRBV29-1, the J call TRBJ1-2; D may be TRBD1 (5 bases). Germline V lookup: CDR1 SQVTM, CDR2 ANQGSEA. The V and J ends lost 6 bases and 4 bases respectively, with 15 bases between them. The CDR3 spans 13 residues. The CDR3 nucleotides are TGCAGCGTGACAGATGGGCTGGGCTATGGCTACACCTTC. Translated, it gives CSVTDGLGYGYTF.

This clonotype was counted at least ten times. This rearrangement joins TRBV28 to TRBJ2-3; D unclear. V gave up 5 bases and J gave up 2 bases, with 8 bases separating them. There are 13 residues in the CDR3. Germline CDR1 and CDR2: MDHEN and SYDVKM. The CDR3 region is CASSPPNTDTQYF. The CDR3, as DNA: TGTGCCAGCAGTCCACCCAACACAGATACGCAGTATTTT.

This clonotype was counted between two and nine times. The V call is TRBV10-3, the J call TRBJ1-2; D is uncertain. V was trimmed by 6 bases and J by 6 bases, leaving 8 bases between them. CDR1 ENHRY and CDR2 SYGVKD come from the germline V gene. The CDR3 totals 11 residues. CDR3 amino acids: CAIRIENGYTF. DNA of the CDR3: TGTGCCATCAGAATCGAGAATGGCTACACCTTC.

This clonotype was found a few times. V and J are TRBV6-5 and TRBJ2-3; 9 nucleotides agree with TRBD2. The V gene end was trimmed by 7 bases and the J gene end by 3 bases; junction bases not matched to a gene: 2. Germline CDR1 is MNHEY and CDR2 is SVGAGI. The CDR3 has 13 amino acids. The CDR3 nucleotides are TGTGCCAGCAAAGGACTAGCGACAGATACGCAGTATTTT. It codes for CASKGLATDTQYF.

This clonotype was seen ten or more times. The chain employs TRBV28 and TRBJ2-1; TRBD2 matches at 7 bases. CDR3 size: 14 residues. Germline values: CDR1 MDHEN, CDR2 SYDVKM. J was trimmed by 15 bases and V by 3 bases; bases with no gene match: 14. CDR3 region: CASSFLGEGPSRFF. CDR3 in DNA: TGTGCCAGCAGTTTTTTGGGGGAGGGGCCTTCTCGGTTCTTC.

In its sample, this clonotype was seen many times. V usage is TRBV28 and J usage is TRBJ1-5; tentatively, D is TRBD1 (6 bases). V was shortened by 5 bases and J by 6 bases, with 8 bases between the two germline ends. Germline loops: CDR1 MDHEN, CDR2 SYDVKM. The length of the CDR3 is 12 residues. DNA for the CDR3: TGTGCCAGCAGTCAGGGGTCTCAGCCCCAGCATTTT. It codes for CASSQGSQPQHF.

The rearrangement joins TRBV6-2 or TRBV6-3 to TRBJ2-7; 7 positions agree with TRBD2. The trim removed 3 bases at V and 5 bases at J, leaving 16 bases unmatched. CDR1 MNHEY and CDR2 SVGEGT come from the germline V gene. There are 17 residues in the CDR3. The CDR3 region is CASSYLVGKGGSNEQYF. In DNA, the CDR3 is TGTGCCAGCAGTTATCTCGTGGGAAAAGGCGGGAGCAACGAGCAGTACTTC.

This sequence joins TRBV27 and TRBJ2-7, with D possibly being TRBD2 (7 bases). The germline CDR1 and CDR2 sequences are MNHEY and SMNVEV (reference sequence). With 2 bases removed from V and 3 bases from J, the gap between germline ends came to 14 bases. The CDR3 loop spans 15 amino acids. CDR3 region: CASSLKERGHYEQYF. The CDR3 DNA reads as TGTGCCAGCAGTTTAAAAGAGCGGGGACACTACGAGCAGTACTTC.

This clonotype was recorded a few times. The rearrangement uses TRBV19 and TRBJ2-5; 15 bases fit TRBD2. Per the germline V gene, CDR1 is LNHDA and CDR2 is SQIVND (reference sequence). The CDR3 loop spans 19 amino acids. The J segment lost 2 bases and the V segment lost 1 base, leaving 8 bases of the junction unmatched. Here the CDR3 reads CASSIGGLAGGSFQETQYF. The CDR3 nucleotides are TGTGCCAGTAGTATAGGAGGACTAGCGGGAGGGTCCTTTCAAGAGACCCAGTACTTC.

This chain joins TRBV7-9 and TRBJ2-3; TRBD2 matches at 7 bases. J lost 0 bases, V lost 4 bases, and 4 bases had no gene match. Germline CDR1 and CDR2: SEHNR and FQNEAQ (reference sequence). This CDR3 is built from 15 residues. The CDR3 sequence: CASSSNSGSTDTQYF. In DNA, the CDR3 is TGTGCCAGCAGCTCTAATAGCGGGAGCACAGATACGCAGTATTTT.

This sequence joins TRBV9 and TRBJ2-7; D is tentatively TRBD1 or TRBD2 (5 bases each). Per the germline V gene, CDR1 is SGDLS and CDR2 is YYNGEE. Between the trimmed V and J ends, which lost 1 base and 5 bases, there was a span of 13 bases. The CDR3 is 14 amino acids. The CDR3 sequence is CASSVSPGPHEQYF. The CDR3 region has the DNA TGTGCCAGCAGCGTATCACCGGGACCGCACGAGCAGTACTTC.

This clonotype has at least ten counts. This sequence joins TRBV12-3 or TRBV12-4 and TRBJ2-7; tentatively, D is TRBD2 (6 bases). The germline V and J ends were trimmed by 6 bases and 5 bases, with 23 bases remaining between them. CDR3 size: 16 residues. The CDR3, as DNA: TGTGCCAGCAGCCATAGGCTGAGGCCCCCGGGGGACGAGCAGTACTTC. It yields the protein CASSHRLRPPGDEQYF.

CDR3 loop: CASSFNSGGRTDTQYF. The CDR3 DNA follows: TGTGCCAGCAGCTTCAATAGCGGGGGGAGGACAGATACGCAGTATTTT. The rearrangement links TRBV7-2 to TRBJ2-3; 10 bases fit TRBD2. V dropped 3 bases and J dropped 3; count of bases not matched to a gene: 6. The CDR3 is made up of 16 amino acids. The V gene's germline CDR1 is SGHTA and CDR2 FQGNSA.

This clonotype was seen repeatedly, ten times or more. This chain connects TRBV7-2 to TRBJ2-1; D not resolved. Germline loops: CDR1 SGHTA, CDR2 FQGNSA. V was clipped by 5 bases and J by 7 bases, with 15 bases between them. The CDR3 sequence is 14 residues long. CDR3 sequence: CASSPDPTRNEQFF. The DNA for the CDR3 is TGTGCCAGCAGCCCGGACCCTACGCGGAATGAGCAGTTCTTC.

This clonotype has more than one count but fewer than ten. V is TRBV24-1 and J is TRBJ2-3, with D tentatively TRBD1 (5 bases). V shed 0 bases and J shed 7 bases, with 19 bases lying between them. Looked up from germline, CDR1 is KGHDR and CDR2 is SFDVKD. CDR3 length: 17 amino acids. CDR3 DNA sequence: TGTGCCACCAGTGATTTGTCCCAGGGAAGGGCCTCAAATACGCAGTATTTT. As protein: CATSDLSQGRASNTQYF.

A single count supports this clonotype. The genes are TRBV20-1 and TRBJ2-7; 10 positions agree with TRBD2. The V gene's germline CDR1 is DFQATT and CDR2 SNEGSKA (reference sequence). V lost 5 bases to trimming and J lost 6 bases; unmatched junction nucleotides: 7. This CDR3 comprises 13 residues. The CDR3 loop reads CSALAGVYFEQYF. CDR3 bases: TGCAGTGCTCTAGCGGGAGTTTATTTCGAGCAGTACTTC.

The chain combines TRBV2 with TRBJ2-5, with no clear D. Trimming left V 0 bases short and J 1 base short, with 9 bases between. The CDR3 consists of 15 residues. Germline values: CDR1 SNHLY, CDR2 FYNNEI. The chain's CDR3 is CASSEALASQETQYF. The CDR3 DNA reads TGTGCCAGCAGTGAAGCGTTGGCCAGCCAAGAGACCCAGTACTTC. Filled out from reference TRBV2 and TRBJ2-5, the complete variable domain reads EPEVTQTPSHQVTQMGQEVILRCVPISNHLYFYWYRQILGQKVEFLVSFYNNEISEKSEIFDDQFSVERPDGSNFTLKIRSTKLEDSAMYFCASSEALASQETQYFGPGTRLLVL.

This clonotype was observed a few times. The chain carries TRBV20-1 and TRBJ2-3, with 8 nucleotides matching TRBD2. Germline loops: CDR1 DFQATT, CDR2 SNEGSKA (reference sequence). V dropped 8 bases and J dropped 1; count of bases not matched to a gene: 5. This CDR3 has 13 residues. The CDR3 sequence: CSSSGGGTDTQYF. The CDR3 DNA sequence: TGCAGTTCGAGCGGGGGTGGCACAGATACGCAGTATTTT.

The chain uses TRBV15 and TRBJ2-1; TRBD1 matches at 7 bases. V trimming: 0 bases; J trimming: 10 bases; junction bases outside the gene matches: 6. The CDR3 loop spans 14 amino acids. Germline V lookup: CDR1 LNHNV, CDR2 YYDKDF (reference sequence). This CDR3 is CATSRDKGAWEQFF. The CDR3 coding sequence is TGTGCCACCAGCAGAGATAAGGGGGCATGGGAGCAGTTCTTC.

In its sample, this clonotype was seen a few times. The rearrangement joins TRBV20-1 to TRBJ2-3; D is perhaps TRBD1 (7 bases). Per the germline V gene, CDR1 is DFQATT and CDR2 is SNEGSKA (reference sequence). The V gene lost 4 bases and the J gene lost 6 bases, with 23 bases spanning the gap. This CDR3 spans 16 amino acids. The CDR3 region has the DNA TGCAGTGCTAAGAAGGGGGCGGGGTCCTATTTCGATACGCAGTATTTT. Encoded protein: CSAKKGAGSYFDTQYF.